This TCR beta chain is from a study of cytomegalovirus exposure and HLA in healthy donors. General observations from the study: In a later analysis, parvovirus B19, influenza, CMV and Epstein-Barr virus appeared linked to several top co-occurrence clusters. Associated with cytomegalovirus, according to the listing, were fewer than 200 TCR beta chains. Later analysis found that TCR beta chains associated with HLA were more clonally expanded than other, equally common chains.

V shed 4 bases, J shed 6 bases, and the junction held 13 bases outside the gene matches. Germline V gene lookup returns CDR1 SGHTA and CDR2 FQGNSA. The CDR3 covers 18 residues. On this clone: What it recognizes is unknown.

Primers: 60 Vbeta forward and 13 Jbeta reverse. Some clones are missing from TCRdb's copy, which holds only in-frame ones; the method was immunoSEQ multiplex PCR. This table has about 110,000 clones, around three quarters appearing once. The source of this sequence is a man aged 50-59 years in good health and CMV-seropositive. Sequences were obtained from PBMCs. The rearrangement uses TRBV7-2 and TRBJ2-5; TRBD2 matches at 14 bases. CDR3 coding DNA: TGTGCCAGCAGCTCAGTTCCCCGACTAGCGGGGGGGCCGAAGACCCAGTACTTC. This gives the protein CASSSVPRLAGGPKTQYF.